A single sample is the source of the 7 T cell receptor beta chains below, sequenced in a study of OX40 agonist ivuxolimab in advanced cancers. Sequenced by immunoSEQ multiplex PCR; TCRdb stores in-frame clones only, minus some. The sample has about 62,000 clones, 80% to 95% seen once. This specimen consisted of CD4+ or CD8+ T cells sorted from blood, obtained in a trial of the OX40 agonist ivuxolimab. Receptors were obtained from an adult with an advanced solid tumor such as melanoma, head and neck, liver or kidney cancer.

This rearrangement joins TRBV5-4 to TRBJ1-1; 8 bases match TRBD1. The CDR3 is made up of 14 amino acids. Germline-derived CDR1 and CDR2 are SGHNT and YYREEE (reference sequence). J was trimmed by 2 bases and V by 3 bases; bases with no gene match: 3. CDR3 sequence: CASSWTGSNTEAFF. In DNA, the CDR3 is TGTGCCAGCAGCTGGACAGGGTCAAACACTGAAGCTTTCTTT. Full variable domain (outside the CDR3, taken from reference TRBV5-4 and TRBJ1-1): ETGVTQSPTHLIKTRGQQVTLRCSSQSGHNTVSWYQQALGQGPQFIFQYYREEENGRGNFPPRFSGLQFPNYSSELNVNALELDDSALYLCASSWTGSNTEAFFGQGTRLTVV.

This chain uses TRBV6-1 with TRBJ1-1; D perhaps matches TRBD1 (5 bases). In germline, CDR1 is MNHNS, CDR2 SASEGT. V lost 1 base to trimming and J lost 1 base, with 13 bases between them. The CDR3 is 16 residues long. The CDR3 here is CASSEGVGVGNTEAFF. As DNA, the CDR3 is TGTGCCAGCAGTGAAGGGGTAGGGGTTGGGAACACTGAAGCTTTCTTT.

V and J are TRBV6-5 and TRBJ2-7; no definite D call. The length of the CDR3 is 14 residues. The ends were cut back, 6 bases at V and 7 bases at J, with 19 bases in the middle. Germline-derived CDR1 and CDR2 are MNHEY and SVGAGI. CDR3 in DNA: TGTGCCAGCAGCCCCGGACCTGGATTCGGGGAGCAGTACTTC. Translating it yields CASSPGPGFGEQYF.

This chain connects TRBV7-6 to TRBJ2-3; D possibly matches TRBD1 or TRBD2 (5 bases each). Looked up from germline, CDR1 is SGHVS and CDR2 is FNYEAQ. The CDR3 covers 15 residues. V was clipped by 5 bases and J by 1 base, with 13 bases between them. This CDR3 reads CASSLVGGGTDTQYF. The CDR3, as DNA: TGTGCCAGCAGCCTTGTTGGGGGAGGCACAGATACGCAGTATTTT.

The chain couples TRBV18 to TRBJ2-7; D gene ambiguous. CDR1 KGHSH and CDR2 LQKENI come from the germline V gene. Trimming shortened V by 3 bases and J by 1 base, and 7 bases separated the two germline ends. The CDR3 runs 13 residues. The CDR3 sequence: CASSPRGSYEQYF. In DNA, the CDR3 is TGTGCCAGCTCACCTCGAGGTTCCTACGAGCAGTACTTC.

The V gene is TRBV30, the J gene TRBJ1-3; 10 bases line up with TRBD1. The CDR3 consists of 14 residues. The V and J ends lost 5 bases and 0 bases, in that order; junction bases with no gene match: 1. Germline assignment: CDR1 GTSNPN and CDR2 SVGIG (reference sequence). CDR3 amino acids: CAWGTGVSGNTIYF. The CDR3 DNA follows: TGTGCCTGGGGGACAGGGGTCTCTGGAAACACCATATATTTT.

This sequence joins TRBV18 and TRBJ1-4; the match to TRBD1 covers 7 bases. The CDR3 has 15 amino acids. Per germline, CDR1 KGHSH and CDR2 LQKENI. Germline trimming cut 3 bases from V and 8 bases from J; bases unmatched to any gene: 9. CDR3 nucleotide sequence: TGTGCCAGCTCACCGAGGGGGCAGGTAACCGAAAAACTGTTTTTT. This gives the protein CASSPRGQVTEKLFF.